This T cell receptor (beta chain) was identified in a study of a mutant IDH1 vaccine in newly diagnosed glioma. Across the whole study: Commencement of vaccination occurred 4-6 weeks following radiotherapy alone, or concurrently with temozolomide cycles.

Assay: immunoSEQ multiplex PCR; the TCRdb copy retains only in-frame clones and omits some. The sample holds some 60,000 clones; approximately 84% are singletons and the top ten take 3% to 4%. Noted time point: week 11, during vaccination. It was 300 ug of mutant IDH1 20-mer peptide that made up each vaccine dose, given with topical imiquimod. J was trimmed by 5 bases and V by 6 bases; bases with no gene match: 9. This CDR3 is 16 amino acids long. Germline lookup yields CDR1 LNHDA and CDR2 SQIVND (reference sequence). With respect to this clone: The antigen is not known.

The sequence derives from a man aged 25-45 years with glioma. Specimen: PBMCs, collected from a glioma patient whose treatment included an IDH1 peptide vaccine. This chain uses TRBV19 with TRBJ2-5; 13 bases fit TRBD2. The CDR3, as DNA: TGTGCCAGTAGCTTAACTAGCGGGAGGGCTAGGGAGACCCAGTACTTC. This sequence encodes CASSLTSGRARETQYF. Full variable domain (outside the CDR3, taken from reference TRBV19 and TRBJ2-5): DGGITQSPKYLFRKEGQNVTLSCEQNLNHDAMYWYRQDPGQGLRLIYYSQIVNDFQKGDIAEGYSVSREKKESFPLTVTSAQKNPTAFYLCASSLTSGRARETQYFGPGTRLLVL.